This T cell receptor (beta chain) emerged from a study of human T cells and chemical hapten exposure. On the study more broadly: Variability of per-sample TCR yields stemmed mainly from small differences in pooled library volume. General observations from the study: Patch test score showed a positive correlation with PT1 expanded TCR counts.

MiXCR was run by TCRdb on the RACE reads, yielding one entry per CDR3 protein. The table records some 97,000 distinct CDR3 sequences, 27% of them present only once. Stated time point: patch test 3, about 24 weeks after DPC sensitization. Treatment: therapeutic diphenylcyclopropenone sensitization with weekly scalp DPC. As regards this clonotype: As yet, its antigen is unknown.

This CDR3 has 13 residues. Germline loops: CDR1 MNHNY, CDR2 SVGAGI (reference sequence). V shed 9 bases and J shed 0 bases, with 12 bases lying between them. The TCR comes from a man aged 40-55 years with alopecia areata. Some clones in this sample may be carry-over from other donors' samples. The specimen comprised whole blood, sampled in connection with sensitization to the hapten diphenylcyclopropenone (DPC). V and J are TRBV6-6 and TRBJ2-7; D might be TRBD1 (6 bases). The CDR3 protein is CASETGSSYEQYF. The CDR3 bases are TGTGCCAGTGAGACAGGCAGCTCCTACGAGCAGTACTTC.